The 27 T cell receptor beta chains reported below all come from one sample, sequenced in a study of CXCR3-negative and CXCR3-positive naive CD8 T cells. Study-wide points: TRB CDR3s of CXCR3-positive naive cells were more hydrophobic than those of CXCR3-negative naive cells.

The libraries of TRB cDNA were constructed through 5' RACE using UMI labels. TCRdb reanalyzed the 5' RACE reads, giving one entry per CDR3 protein sequence and no DNA. The sample includes 80,000 to 100,000 distinct CDR3 sequences. Their cognate antigens are unknown. The sequenced sample consisted of naive CXCR3+ CD8+ T cells from blood. The subset is: CD45RO-CCR7+CD27+CD95- naive CD8+ T cells expressing CXCR3 (TNR3+). The receptors originated from a human donor in good health. Some clones in this sample may be carry-over from other donors' samples.

The chain uses TRBV5-1 and TRBJ2-3. CDR3 length: 15 residues. Germline CDR1 reads SGHRS; CDR2 reads YFSETQ. CDR3 protein: CASSYGMESTDTQYF.

The chain uses TRBV6-5 and TRBJ2-5; the TCRdb call, TRBD1, lacks DNA for checking. Germline V gene sequence: CDR1 MNHEY, CDR2 SVGAGI. The CDR3 has 13 residues. The CDR3 here is CATRAGGGETQYF.

The chain couples TRBV6-6 to TRBJ1-4; there is no DNA to check the TCRdb D call of TRBD1. Per the germline V gene, CDR1 is MNHNY and CDR2 is SVGAGI (reference sequence). CDR3 length equals 16 residues. The CDR3 reads CASSSGTGRRNEKLFF.

The genes are TRBV14 and TRBJ1-5; TCRdb calls TRBD1, which cannot be checked without DNA. Per germline, CDR1 SGHDN and CDR2 FVKESK. The CDR3 is made up of 17 amino acids. The CDR3 sequence is CASSQELRVHHNQPQHF.

The J gene is TRBJ2-6, the V gene TRBV14. CDR3 length: 15 residues. Germline CDR1 SGHDN, CDR2 FVKESK. The CDR3 spells CASSQNLIKANVLTF.

J is TRBJ2-1 and V is TRBV20-1; TCRdb lists TRBD2, though no DNA is available to test this call. The V gene's germline CDR1 is DFQATT and CDR2 SNEGSKA (reference sequence). The CDR3 is 13 amino acids. CDR3 region: CSARDLGGNEQFF.

CDR3 sequence: CASSFNLPEQYF. The chain carries TRBV28 and TRBJ2-7. Germline CDR1 MDHEN, CDR2 SYDVKM. This CDR3 has 12 amino acids.

The V and J genes are TRBV21-1 and TRBJ2-3; without DNA, the TCRdb call of TRBD1 cannot be checked. TRBV21-1 is a pseudogene. CDR3 length equals 16 residues. Here the CDR3 reads CASSRVGKGSTDTQYF.

V and J are TRBV7-9 and TRBJ2-7; the D call from TCRdb, TRBD1, cannot be confirmed without DNA. This CDR3 comprises 14 residues. The germline gives CDR1 SEHNR, CDR2 FQNEAQ (reference sequence). The CDR3 loop is CASSGADRVYEQYF.

This chain uses TRBV11-2 with TRBJ2-4; TCRdb gives TRBD2 as the D gene, but with no DNA this cannot be confirmed. The CDR3 is 15 residues long. The germline CDR1 and CDR2 sequences are SGHAT and FQNNGV. CDR3 residues: CASSPTSSSLLVTYF. The complete variable domain, with remaining parts taken from reference TRBV11-2 and TRBJ2-4, reads EAGVAQSPRYKIIEKRQSVAFWCNPISGHATLYWYQQILGQGPKLLIQFQNNGVVDDSQLPKDRFSAERLKGVDSTLKIQPAKLEDSAVYLCASSPTSSSLLVTYFGAGTRLSVL.

The rearrangement uses TRBV6-2 or TRBV6-3 and TRBJ1-5. Germline V gene lookup returns CDR1 MNHEY and CDR2 SVGEGT. This CDR3 has 17 amino acids. The CDR3 is CASSSAGEVHSNQPQHF.

The rearrangement uses TRBV29-1 and TRBJ2-5; the TCRdb call, TRBD1, lacks DNA for checking. The CDR3 totals 15 residues. Germline assignment: CDR1 SQVTM and CDR2 ANQGSEA. The CDR3 protein is CSVDLDRGFQETQYF.

The chain employs TRBV29-1 and TRBJ2-5; without DNA, the TCRdb call of TRBD2 cannot be checked. Germline CDR1 reads SQVTM; CDR2 reads ANQGSEA. CDR3 size: 12 residues. The CDR3 sequence is CSVVGRVETQYF.

This chain uses TRBV28 with TRBJ2-7. Germline V lookup: CDR1 MDHEN, CDR2 SYDVKM. This CDR3 is 14 amino acids long. The CDR3 here is CASSFVRSSYEQYF.

The CDR3 sequence is CASSLSKTRIGGEQYF. The chain employs TRBV28 and TRBJ2-7; there is no DNA to check the TCRdb D call of TRBD1. Germline V gives CDR1 MDHEN, CDR2 SYDVKM. The length of the CDR3 is 16 residues.

V gene TRBV7-3 combines with J gene TRBJ2-1. Germline CDR1 is SGHTA and CDR2 is FQGTGA. The CDR3 has 13 residues. The CDR3 loop is CASSFLTADEQFF.

This chain links TRBV6-2 or TRBV6-3 with TRBJ2-1; the D call from TCRdb, TRBD1, cannot be confirmed without DNA. Germline CDR1 reads MNHEY; CDR2 reads SVGEGT. CDR3 length equals 12 residues. The CDR3 sequence is CASTALGDEQFF.

The rearrangement links TRBV12-3 or TRBV12-4 to TRBJ2-1. The CDR3 is 14 amino acids. The CDR3 loop is CASSLAGEPNEQFF.

The chain is built from TRBV2 and TRBJ2-1; absent DNA, TCRdb's TRBD2 call cannot be checked. The CDR3 has 12 residues. Germline CDR1 is SNHLY and CDR2 is FYNNEI. CDR3 loop: CASSPGLTEQFF.

This chain uses TRBV28 with TRBJ2-3. The germline V gene encodes CDR1 MDHEN and CDR2 SYDVKM. CDR3 length: 14 residues. The CDR3 is CASSLTWNTDTQYF.

This CDR3 reads CASSLPPGRGVYNEQFF. The rearrangement joins TRBV28 to TRBJ2-1; with no DNA, the TCRdb D assignment of TRBD1 cannot be verified. The CDR3 sequence is 17 residues long. CDR1 is MDHEN, CDR2 SYDVKM, per germline.

The rearrangement links TRBV6-5 to TRBJ2-7; with no DNA, the TCRdb D assignment of TRBD1 cannot be verified. The germline CDR1 and CDR2 sequences are MNHEY and SVGAGI. This CDR3 is built from 15 residues. CDR3 sequence: CASSPSGGGHYEQYF.

V and J are TRBV11-3 and TRBJ2-2; TCRdb returns TRBD2, unconfirmable since there is no DNA. Germline V gives CDR1 SGHNT, CDR2 YENEEA. The CDR3 sequence is 19 residues long. The CDR3 loop reads CASSSPRGLAGSNTGELFF. Filled out from reference TRBV11-3 and TRBJ2-2, the complete variable domain reads EAGVVQSPRYKIIEKKQPVAFWCNPISGHNTLYWYLQNLGQGPELLIRYENEEAVDDSQLPKDRFSAERLKGVDSTLKIQPAELGDSAVYLCASSSPRGLAGSNTGELFFGEGSRLTVL.

V and J are TRBV28 and TRBJ2-7; TCRdb's D call, TRBD2, is unchecked because there is no DNA. The CDR3 spans 18 residues. Germline assignment: CDR1 MDHEN and CDR2 SYDVKM. CDR3: CASSSPVGKAGGLYEQYF.

This chain connects TRBV27 to TRBJ2-5; there is no DNA to check the TCRdb D call of TRBD1. This CDR3 has 14 residues. CDR1 and CDR2 (germline): MNHEY, SMNVEV (reference sequence). The CDR3 sequence: CASSVRTGEETQYF.

This chain uses TRBV20-1 with TRBJ2-5. CDR3 length equals 14 residues. Germline loops: CDR1 DFQATT, CDR2 SNEGSKA (reference sequence). This CDR3 reads CSARDGNDQETQYF.

This chain connects TRBV12-3 or TRBV12-4 to TRBJ1-5; the TCRdb call, TRBD1, lacks DNA for checking. The CDR3 totals 13 residues. CDR3 loop: CASRGDRGQPQHF.